This T cell receptor (beta chain) stems from a study of identical twins (dated by TCRdb to about 2016). Study-wide context: To test whether fetal clonotypes persist, this study deep-sequenced TCR alpha and beta repertoires from monozygotic twins, from unrelated adults of various ages, and from cord blood. To rule out contamination, replicate twin experiments were performed at different times with different library preparation protocols.

This clonotype was picked up many times. Its antigen remains undetermined. No base-level quality is on record; no much larger clone is a single base apart. Study-level results and caveats: Abundant cord blood beta clonotypes carried fewer insertions; young adult naive repertoires showed a weaker similar trend, while memory repertoires showed none. Invariant T cells such as MAIT and iNKT could partly confound zero-insertion analyses, though diverse VJ usage argued against this for most clonotypes. Recombination models systematically underestimated out-of-frame TCR alpha sharing in monozygotic twins but agreed with sharing between unrelated individuals. Because the same donors could not be followed over many years, the conclusions relied on cross-sectional statistical analysis. Compared with coincidental sharing between unrelated individuals, out-of-frame TCR alpha sequences shared between twins had an excess of sequences with low generation probability. The excess sharing between twins in beta out-of-frame sequences was weaker because fewer shared sequences reduced the signal-to-noise ratio.

Only healthy Caucasian donors were included. Miltenyi CD45RO+ enrichment and human naive T-cell isolation kits were used to isolate memory (CD45RO+) and naive T cells from PBMC. Germline trimming: 0 bases from V, 4 bases from J; junction bases outside gene matches: 3. Taken from the germline V gene, the CDR1 and CDR2 loops are SGHRS and YFSETQ. The CDR3 sequence holds 15 residues, the cysteine and phenylalanine included. Only CDR3 DNA remains: 45 bases, in frame from the first base. The method was 5' RACE. Sequencer: Illumina HiSeq 2000. Template switching introduced a universal primer binding site; the final cDNA contained a unique molecular identifier, enabling accurate counting of TCR cDNA molecules. Specific primers in the conserved constant-segment region were used to synthesize first-strand cDNA for the TCR alpha and beta chains. Each cDNA library was double barcoded, with a SMART-Mk sample barcode plus Illumina barcodes, to control for contamination. TruSeq adapter sequences along with Illumina sample barcodes were introduced in two successive PCR steps. The Illumina HiSeq platform was used with custom primers to sequence TCR alpha and beta cDNA libraries. Concerning the study's data processing: MiGEC was used to process raw reads and extract unique molecular identifiers, and MiXCR was used to find CDR3 positions. For each individual, recombination models were inferred using an EM algorithm with the repgenHMM and IGoR tools. The tcR package in R was used for shared clonotype analysis, with sharing normalized by the product of cloneset sizes. To study raw recombination without the effects of thymic and clonal selection, out-of-frame nonproductive sequences were analyzed. The public sequencing data were trimmed at Q25 with fastp and processed into clonotypes with MiXCR by TCRdb, which kept only in-frame beta chains. When rows share a CDR3 protein, they turn into one entry using the most common DNA and genes. V and J calls and clone size were set by TCRdb, not the authors. Across this sample there are about 240,000 distinct CDR3 sequences, with 10% seen only once. Over 8% of the sample is held by the ten biggest clonotypes.

The sequence is built from TRBV5-1 and TRBJ2-3; 9 central nucleotides agree with TRBD2. This receptor was taken from a man aged 45-65 years in good health. Sequencing was done on a sample of memory T cells sorted from blood. The cell subset or site label for this specimen denotes: CD45RO+ enriched T cells. The CDR3 here reads CASSLGGGASDTQYF. The nucleotides read TGCGCCAGCAGCTTGGGCGGGGGGGCCTCAGATACGCAGTATTTT.